This is a list of T cell receptor beta chains from one sample in a study of blood T cell repertoires in COVID-19. Measured with immunoSEQ multiplex PCR; TCRdb has only the in-frame clones, and not every one. The sample lists about 180,000 clones; 86% were seen once. Material for sequencing was PBMCs or T cells enriched from blood (not recorded which). The receptors derive from a woman under 40 who had recovered from COVID-19. CDR3s include the opening cysteine and the closing phenylalanine or tryptophan. The order of the fields is J gene, clone size, V gene, D gene, CDR3 DNA, CDR3 protein. The D gene is left open where the match is weak. Some rows mark clone size as missing; the rest say once, few, many or name a class of expanded clone.

J gene: TRBJ2-7; clone size: .; V gene: TRBV29-1; D gene: TRBD2; CDR3 DNA: TGCAGCGTCAAGCGGGAGGGCCCCAACGAGCAGTACTTC; CDR3 protein: CSVKREGPNEQYF
J gene: TRBJ2-3; clone size: .; V gene: TRBV18; D gene: .; CDR3 DNA: TGTGCCAGCTCACCACCCAGGACAGGGGCGAGCGGGGGGACACAAAATACGCAGTATTTT; CDR3 protein: CASSPPRTGASGGTQNTQYF
J gene: TRBJ2-7; clone size: .; V gene: TRBV3-1/TRBV3-2; D gene: .; CDR3 DNA: TGTGCCAGCAGACTTTCAGGGGCCTACGAGCAGTACTTC; CDR3 protein: CASRLSGAYEQYF
J gene: TRBJ2-7; clone size: .; V gene: TRBV9; D gene: TRBD1; CDR3 DNA: TGTGCCAGCAGCGTAGACGGGACAGGGATCTACGAGCAGTACTTC; CDR3 protein: CASSVDGTGIYEQYF
J gene: TRBJ2-3; clone size: .; V gene: TRBV9; D gene: TRBD1; CDR3 DNA: TGTGCCAGCAGCACTAACAGGGGGCCGACGCAGTATTTT; CDR3 protein: CASSTNRGPTQYF
J gene: TRBJ2-7; clone size: .; V gene: TRBV5-5; D gene: .; CDR3 DNA: TGTGCCAGCAGCTTGGTGACAAACTACGAGCAGTACTTC; CDR3 protein: CASSLVTNYEQYF
J gene: TRBJ2-7; clone size: .; V gene: TRBV20-1; D gene: .; CDR3 DNA: TGCAGTGCTAGAGTCCTCGAGCAGTACTTC; CDR3 protein: CSARVLEQYF
J gene: TRBJ2-7; clone size: .; V gene: TRBV5-4; D gene: TRBD2; CDR3 DNA: TGTGCCAGCAGCCAACCGGGACTAGCGTACGAGCAGTACTTC; CDR3 protein: CASSQPGLAYEQYF
J gene: TRBJ1-2; clone size: .; V gene: TRBV29-1; D gene: .; CDR3 DNA: TGCAGCGTTGAAGGCCCAGGGAACTATGGCTACACCTTC; CDR3 protein: CSVEGPGNYGYTF
J gene: TRBJ2-5; clone size: .; V gene: TRBV19; D gene: TRBD1; CDR3 DNA: TGTGCCAGTAGTGCCTACAGGGGACGCGAGACCCAGTACTTC; CDR3 protein: CASSAYRGRETQYF
J gene: TRBJ2-7; clone size: .; V gene: TRBV5-1; D gene: .; CDR3 DNA: TGCGCCAGCAGCCCAACGACAGTTCGCTCCGACACTTACGAGCAGTACTTC; CDR3 protein: CASSPTTVRSDTYEQYF
J gene: TRBJ2-2; clone size: .; V gene: TRBV14; D gene: .; CDR3 DNA: TGTGCCAGCAGTCCGAATCCTAGCACCGGGGAGCTGTTTTTT; CDR3 protein: CASSPNPSTGELFF
J gene: TRBJ2-1; clone size: .; V gene: TRBV3-1/TRBV3-2; D gene: TRBD2; CDR3 DNA: TGTGCCAGCAGCCAAGATCGGGGGGGAGCGAAATCTGAGCAGTTCTTC; CDR3 protein: CASSQDRGGAKSEQFF
J gene: TRBJ2-1; clone size: .; V gene: TRBV4-1; D gene: TRBD2; CDR3 DNA: TGCGCCAGCAGCCAAGGGGGCGGGGGTCGTAAAGTTGATGAGCAGTTCTTC; CDR3 protein: CASSQGGGGRKVDEQFF
J gene: TRBJ2-7; clone size: .; V gene: TRBV20-1; D gene: TRBD1; CDR3 DNA: TGCAGTGCTAGTTTACAGGGGGACAACTACGAGCAGTACTTC; CDR3 protein: CSASLQGDNYEQYF
J gene: TRBJ1-1; clone size: .; V gene: TRBV12-3/TRBV12-4; D gene: .; CDR3 DNA: TGTGCCAGCAGTTTCGTGGGGGGAGGTGAAGCTTTCTTT; CDR3 protein: CASSFVGGGEAFF
J gene: TRBJ1-5; clone size: .; V gene: TRBV7-8; D gene: TRBD1; CDR3 DNA: TGTGCCAGCAGCGGAGGACAGGTTAACGGCAATCAGCCCCAGCATTTT; CDR3 protein: CASSGGQVNGNQPQHF
J gene: TRBJ2-2; clone size: .; V gene: TRBV9; D gene: .; CDR3 DNA: TGTGCCAGCAGCGTAGGGGGCGGCACCGGGGAGCTGTTTTTT; CDR3 protein: CASSVGGGTGELFF
J gene: TRBJ1-2; clone size: .; V gene: TRBV12-3/TRBV12-4; D gene: .; CDR3 DNA: TGTGCCAGCAGTTTGCGGCGGTCCTATGGCTACACCTTC; CDR3 protein: CASSLRRSYGYTF
J gene: TRBJ1-6; clone size: few; V gene: TRBV5-6; D gene: TRBD1; CDR3 DNA: TGTGCCAGCAGCTTTGGGACAGGCAGCGGGGATTCACCCCTCCACTTT; CDR3 protein: CASSFGTGSGDSPLHF
J gene: TRBJ2-6; clone size: .; V gene: TRBV5-1; D gene: .; CDR3 DNA: TGCGCCAGCAGCTTGGAGGGGGCTGGGGCCAACGTCCTGACTTTC; CDR3 protein: CASSLEGAGANVLTF
J gene: TRBJ1-2; clone size: .; V gene: TRBV6-1; D gene: TRBD1; CDR3 DNA: TGTGCCAGCAGTGAGCCCACGACAGGGGGCCAGGGAGAGACCTTC; CDR3 protein: CASSEPTTGGQGETF
J gene: TRBJ1-5; clone size: .; V gene: TRBV7-6; D gene: .; CDR3 DNA: TGTGCCAGCAGCTCAGGGACCGGCCCGGGGGCCCAGCATTTT; CDR3 protein: CASSSGTGPGAQHF
J gene: TRBJ1-6; clone size: few; V gene: TRBV7-3; D gene: TRBD1; CDR3 DNA: TGTGCCAGCAGCGATCAGGGGGGTTCACCCCTCCACTTT; CDR3 protein: CASSDQGGSPLHF
J gene: TRBJ1-2; clone size: .; V gene: TRBV6-2/TRBV6-3; D gene: .; CDR3 DNA: TGTGCCAGCAGTTACGGCAGGGTCGGTGGCTACACCTTC; CDR3 protein: CASSYGRVGGYTF
J gene: TRBJ2-1; clone size: .; V gene: TRBV5-4; D gene: TRBD1; CDR3 DNA: TGTGCCAGCAGCTCCAGGACAGGGGGCATCTACAATGAGCAGTTCTTC; CDR3 protein: CASSSRTGGIYNEQFF
J gene: TRBJ2-7; clone size: .; V gene: TRBV3-1/TRBV3-2; D gene: TRBD1; CDR3 DNA: TGTGCCAGCAGCCAAGTTACAGGGGCCGGCTACGAGCAGTACTTC; CDR3 protein: CASSQVTGAGYEQYF
J gene: TRBJ1-5; clone size: .; V gene: TRBV7-9; D gene: .; CDR3 DNA: TGTGCCAGCAGCTCCGGGACATCCTGGGATCAGCCCCAGCATTTT; CDR3 protein: CASSSGTSWDQPQHF
J gene: TRBJ2-7; clone size: .; V gene: TRBV5-5; D gene: .; CDR3 DNA: TGTGCCAGCAGGGTAGGGAGTTCCTACGAGCAGTACTTC; CDR3 protein: CASRVGSSYEQYF
J gene: TRBJ2-1; clone size: .; V gene: TRBV28; D gene: .; CDR3 DNA: TGTGCCAGCAGTTTGTGGGTTACAGTAACCAATGAGCAGTTCTTC; CDR3 protein: CASSLWVTVTNEQFF
J gene: TRBJ2-1; clone size: .; V gene: TRBV29-1; D gene: TRBD2; CDR3 DNA: TGCAGCGTTGGGCGGACTAGCGGGAATGAGCAGTTCTTC; CDR3 protein: CSVGRTSGNEQFF
J gene: TRBJ1-5; clone size: .; V gene: TRBV28; D gene: .; CDR3 DNA: TGTGCCAGCAGCTTGTGGTCGGGGGGTCAGCCCCAGCATTTT; CDR3 protein: CASSLWSGGQPQHF
J gene: TRBJ1-5; clone size: once; V gene: TRBV27; D gene: .; CDR3 DNA: TGTGCCAGCAGTTCACAGGGTCGGCAGCCCCAGCATTTT; CDR3 protein: CASSSQGRQPQHF
J gene: TRBJ1-2; clone size: .; V gene: TRBV4-2; D gene: .; CDR3 DNA: TGTGCCAGCAGCCAACTGAGGACCGACTATAACTATGGCTACACCTTC; CDR3 protein: CASSQLRTDYNYGYTF
J gene: TRBJ2-1; clone size: .; V gene: TRBV28; D gene: TRBD2; CDR3 DNA: TGTGCCAGCAGCAATTCAGGGGGATTAAGGACTAGCGGTACTCGGGAGCAGTTCTTC; CDR3 protein: CASSNSGGLRTSGTREQFF
J gene: TRBJ1-4; clone size: .; V gene: TRBV4-1; D gene: TRBD1; CDR3 DNA: TGCGCCAGCAGCCGGACAGGGTTAGGTAATGAAAAACTGTTTTTT; CDR3 protein: CASSRTGLGNEKLFF
J gene: TRBJ2-7; clone size: .; V gene: TRBV28; D gene: .; CDR3 DNA: TGTGCCAGCACCCTTGAACGGGACAACTCCTACGAGCAGTACTTC; CDR3 protein: CASTLERDNSYEQYF
J gene: TRBJ2-7; clone size: .; V gene: TRBV7-2; D gene: .; CDR3 DNA: TGTGCCAGCAGCTTAGAGGTGGGCCCCACCTACGAGCAGTACTTC; CDR3 protein: CASSLEVGPTYEQYF
J gene: TRBJ2-2; clone size: few; V gene: TRBV2; D gene: TRBD2; CDR3 DNA: TGTGCCAGCAGAAGCAGCGGGAGAGTCGGGGAGCTGTTTTTT; CDR3 protein: CASRSSGRVGELFF
J gene: TRBJ2-6; clone size: .; V gene: TRBV29-1; D gene: .; CDR3 DNA: TGCAGCGTTGACCTGGGGACTTCTTACTCTGGGGCCAACGTCCTGACTTTC; CDR3 protein: CSVDLGTSYSGANVLTF
J gene: TRBJ2-3; clone size: once; V gene: TRBV7-2; D gene: TRBD2; CDR3 DNA: TGTGCCAGCAGCTATCAGCGGGGGGGTGGTACGCAGTATTTT; CDR3 protein: CASSYQRGGGTQYF
J gene: TRBJ2-1; clone size: .; V gene: TRBV5-4; D gene: .; CDR3 DNA: TGTGCCAGCAGCCCATTGAAGAGTCAGGGCCCAGCCTACAATGAGCAGTTCTTC; CDR3 protein: CASSPLKSQGPAYNEQFF
J gene: TRBJ2-7; clone size: .; V gene: TRBV19; D gene: .; CDR3 DNA: TGTGCCAGTAGTACAGGGGGGATTTCCTACGAGCAGTACTTC; CDR3 protein: CASSTGGISYEQYF
J gene: TRBJ2-3; clone size: .; V gene: TRBV5-1; D gene: .; CDR3 DNA: TGCGCCAGCAGCTTGGCGCATGGTGGGACTAGCACAGATACGCAGTATTTT; CDR3 protein: CASSLAHGGTSTDTQYF
J gene: TRBJ1-2; clone size: .; V gene: TRBV3-1/TRBV3-2; D gene: TRBD1; CDR3 DNA: TGTGCCAGCAGCCATTGGAGACAGGGGGCGAGTGGCTACACCTTC; CDR3 protein: CASSHWRQGASGYTF
J gene: TRBJ2-7; clone size: .; V gene: TRBV5-5; D gene: TRBD1; CDR3 DNA: TGTGCCAGCAGCCGACAGGGGCCCTCCTACGAGCAGTACTTC; CDR3 protein: CASSRQGPSYEQYF
J gene: TRBJ2-1; clone size: .; V gene: TRBV11-2; D gene: .; CDR3 DNA: TGTGCCAGCAGCGAGGTGAATGAGCAGTTCTTC; CDR3 protein: CASSEVNEQFF
J gene: TRBJ2-7; clone size: .; V gene: TRBV10-1; D gene: .; CDR3 DNA: TGCGCCAGCAGTGAAACATCCTACGAGCAGTACTTC; CDR3 protein: CASSETSYEQYF
J gene: TRBJ2-7; clone size: .; V gene: TRBV4-1; D gene: TRBD2; CDR3 DNA: TGCGCCAGCAGCGTTACTAGCGGCCGCTCCTACGAGCAGTACTTC; CDR3 protein: CASSVTSGRSYEQYF
J gene: TRBJ2-7; clone size: .; V gene: TRBV5-1; D gene: TRBD2; CDR3 DNA: TGCGCCAGCAGCTTGGGTGGGACTAGCGGCTACGAGCAGTACTTC; CDR3 protein: CASSLGGTSGYEQYF
J gene: TRBJ1-2; clone size: .; V gene: TRBV6-5; D gene: .; CDR3 DNA: TGTGCCAGCAGACTGACAGAAGCTAACTATGGCTACACCTTC; CDR3 protein: CASRLTEANYGYTF
J gene: TRBJ2-7; clone size: .; V gene: TRBV4-2; D gene: TRBD2; CDR3 DNA: TGTGCCAGCAGCCAAGATGGCGGGAGGCTCTCCTACGAGCAGTACTTC; CDR3 protein: CASSQDGGRLSYEQYF
J gene: TRBJ2-1; clone size: .; V gene: TRBV11-2; D gene: TRBD2; CDR3 DNA: TGTGCCAGCAGCTTAGATCCGTCTAGCGGGAGTATTGATGAGCAGTTCTTC; CDR3 protein: CASSLDPSSGSIDEQFF
J gene: TRBJ1-6; clone size: .; V gene: TRBV7-2; D gene: .; CDR3 DNA: TGTGCCAGCAGCCTCGACCCAGGTGCAAATTCACCCCTCCACTTT; CDR3 protein: CASSLDPGANSPLHF
J gene: TRBJ2-6; clone size: .; V gene: TRBV6-5; D gene: .; CDR3 DNA: TGTGCCAGCAGCACAGTCTCTGGGGCCAACGTCCTGACTTTC; CDR3 protein: CASSTVSGANVLTF
J gene: TRBJ2-2; clone size: .; V gene: TRBV5-1; D gene: TRBD2; CDR3 DNA: TGCGCCAGCAGCTTGATGGGACTAGCGGGAGGAGGAACCGGGGAGCTGTTTTTT; CDR3 protein: CASSLMGLAGGGTGELFF
J gene: TRBJ2-6; clone size: .; V gene: TRBV5-1; D gene: .; CDR3 DNA: TGCGCCAGCAGCCTCGTCCCAGATCCTCTCTCTGGGGCCAACGTCCTGACTTTC; CDR3 protein: CASSLVPDPLSGANVLTF
J gene: TRBJ2-2; clone size: .; V gene: TRBV5-1; D gene: .; CDR3 DNA: TGCGCCAGCAGCTTGGAGGCTAGGGGTCGAACCGGGGAGCTGTTTTTT; CDR3 protein: CASSLEARGRTGELFF